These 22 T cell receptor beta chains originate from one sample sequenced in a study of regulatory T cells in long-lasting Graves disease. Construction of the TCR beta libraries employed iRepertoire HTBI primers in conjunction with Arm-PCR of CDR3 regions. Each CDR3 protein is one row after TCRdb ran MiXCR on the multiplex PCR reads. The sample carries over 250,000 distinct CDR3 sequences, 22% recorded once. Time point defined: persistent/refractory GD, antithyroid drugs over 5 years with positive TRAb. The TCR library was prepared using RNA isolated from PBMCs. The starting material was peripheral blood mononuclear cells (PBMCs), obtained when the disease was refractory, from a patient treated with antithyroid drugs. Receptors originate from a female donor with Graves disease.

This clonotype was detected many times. CDR3 amino acids: CASSYGQGAWGANVLTF. In DNA, the CDR3 is TGTGCCAGCAGTTATGGACAGGGAGCTTGGGGGGCCAACGTCCTGACTTTC. The gene calls are TRBV27 and TRBJ2-6; 8 bases are shared with TRBD1. The CDR3 is 17 residues long. Germline-derived CDR1 and CDR2 are MNHEY and SMNVEV (reference sequence). With 4 bases clipped from V and 4 bases from J, the junction kept 9 bases outside the gene matches.

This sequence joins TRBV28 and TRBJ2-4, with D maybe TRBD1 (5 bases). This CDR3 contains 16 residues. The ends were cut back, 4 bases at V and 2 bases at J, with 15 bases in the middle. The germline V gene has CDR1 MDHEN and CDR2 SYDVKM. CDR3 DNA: TGTGCCAGCAGTTCCGACCCCAGGGAAACCAAAAACATTCAGTACTTC. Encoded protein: CASSSDPRETKNIQYF.

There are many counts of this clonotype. The CDR3 is CASNPAGVDGANVLTF. The CDR3 DNA is TGTGCCAGCAACCCGGCGGGAGTAGATGGGGCCAACGTCCTGACTTTC. The gene calls are TRBV28 and TRBJ2-6; TRBD2 matches 7 bases. CDR1 is MDHEN, CDR2 SYDVKM, per germline. The CDR3 runs 16 residues. The junction had 9 bases not matched to a gene; V was cut back by 7 bases and J by 3 bases.

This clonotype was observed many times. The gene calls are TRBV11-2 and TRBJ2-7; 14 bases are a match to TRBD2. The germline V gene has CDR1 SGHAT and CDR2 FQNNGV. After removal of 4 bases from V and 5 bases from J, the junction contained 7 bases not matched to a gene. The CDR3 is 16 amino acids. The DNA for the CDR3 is TGTGCCAGCAGCTCGACTAGCGGGAGGGCCGGGCACGAGCAGTACTTC. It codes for CASSSTSGRAGHEQYF.

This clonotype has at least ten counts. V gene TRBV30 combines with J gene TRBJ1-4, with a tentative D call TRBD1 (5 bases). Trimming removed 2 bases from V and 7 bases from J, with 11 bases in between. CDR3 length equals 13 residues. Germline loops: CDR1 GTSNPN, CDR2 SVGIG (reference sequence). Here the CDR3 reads CAWSQGAGEKLFF. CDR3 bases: TGTGCCTGGAGTCAAGGGGCAGGTGAAAAACTGTTTTTT.

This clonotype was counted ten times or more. CDR3 sequence (DNA): TGTGCCAGCAGTCTCGGGACAGGGAAATACGAGCAGTACTTC. Protein: CASSLGTGKYEQYF. The chain has TRBV12-3 or TRBV12-4 and TRBJ2-7, with 9 bases fitting TRBD1. V dropped 5 bases and J dropped 4; count of bases not matched to a gene: 6. The CDR3 runs 14 residues.

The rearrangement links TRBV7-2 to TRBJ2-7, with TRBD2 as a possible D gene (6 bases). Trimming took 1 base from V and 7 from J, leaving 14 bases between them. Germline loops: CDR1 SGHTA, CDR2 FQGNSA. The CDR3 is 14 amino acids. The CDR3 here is CASSLVALAREQYF. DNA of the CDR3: TGTGCCAGCAGCTTAGTCGCGCTAGCGAGGGAGCAGTACTTC.

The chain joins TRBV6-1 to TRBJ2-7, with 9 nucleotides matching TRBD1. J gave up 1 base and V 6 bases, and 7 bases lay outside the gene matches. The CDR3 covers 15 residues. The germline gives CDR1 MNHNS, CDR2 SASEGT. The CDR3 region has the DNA TGTGCCAGCAGATCCGGGACAGGGAGTTCCTACGAGCAGTACTTC. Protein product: CASRSGTGSSYEQYF.

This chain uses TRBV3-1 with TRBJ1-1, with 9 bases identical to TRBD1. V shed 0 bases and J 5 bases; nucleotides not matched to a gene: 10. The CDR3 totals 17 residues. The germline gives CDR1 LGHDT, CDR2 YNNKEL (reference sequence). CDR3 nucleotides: TGTGCCAGCAGCCAAGATCCCCGGGACAGGGTTTGGACTGAAGCTTTCTTT. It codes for CASSQDPRDRVWTEAFF.

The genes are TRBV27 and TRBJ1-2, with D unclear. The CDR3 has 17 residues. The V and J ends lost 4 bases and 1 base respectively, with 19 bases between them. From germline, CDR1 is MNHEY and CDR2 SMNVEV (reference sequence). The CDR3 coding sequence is TGTGCCAGCAGTTATATTCCCAGAATAGGAGATAACTATGGCTACACCTTC. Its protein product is CASSYIPRIGDNYGYTF.

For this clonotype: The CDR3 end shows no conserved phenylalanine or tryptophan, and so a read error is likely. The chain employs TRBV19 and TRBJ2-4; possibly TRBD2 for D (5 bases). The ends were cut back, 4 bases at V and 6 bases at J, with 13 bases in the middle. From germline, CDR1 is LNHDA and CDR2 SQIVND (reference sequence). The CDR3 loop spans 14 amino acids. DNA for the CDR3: TGTGCCAGTAGTAGAGGAGAGGCGGGAAACATTCAGTACCTC. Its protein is CASSRGEAGNIQYL.

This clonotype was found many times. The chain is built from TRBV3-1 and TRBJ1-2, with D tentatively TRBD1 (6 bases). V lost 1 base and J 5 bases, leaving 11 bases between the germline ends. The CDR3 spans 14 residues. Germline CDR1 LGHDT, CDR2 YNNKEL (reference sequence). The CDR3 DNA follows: TGTGCCAGCAGCCAAGCCAGGGGAGAATATGGCTACACCTTC. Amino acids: CASSQARGEYGYTF.

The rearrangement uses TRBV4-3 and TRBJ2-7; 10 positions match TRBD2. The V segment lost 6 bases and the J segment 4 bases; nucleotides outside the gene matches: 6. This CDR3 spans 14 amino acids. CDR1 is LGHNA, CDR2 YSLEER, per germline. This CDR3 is CASSQREGGYEQYF. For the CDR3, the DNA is TGCGCCAGCAGTCAGCGGGAGGGCGGGTACGAGCAGTACTTC.

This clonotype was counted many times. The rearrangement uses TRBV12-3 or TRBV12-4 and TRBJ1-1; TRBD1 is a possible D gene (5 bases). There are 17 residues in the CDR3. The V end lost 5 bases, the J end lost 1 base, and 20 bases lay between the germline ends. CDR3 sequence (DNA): TGTGCCAGCAGTCCCAGCCGGGCCGGGACCTCGAACACTGAAGCTTTCTTT. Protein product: CASSPSRAGTSNTEAFF.

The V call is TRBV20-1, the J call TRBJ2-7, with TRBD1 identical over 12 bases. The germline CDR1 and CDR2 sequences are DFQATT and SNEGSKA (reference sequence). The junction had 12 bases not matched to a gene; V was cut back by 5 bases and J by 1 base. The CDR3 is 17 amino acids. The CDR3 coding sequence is TGCAGTGCTCAGGGACAGGGGGCCTTCCCTAATTCCTACGAGCAGTACTTC. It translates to CSAQGQGAFPNSYEQYF.

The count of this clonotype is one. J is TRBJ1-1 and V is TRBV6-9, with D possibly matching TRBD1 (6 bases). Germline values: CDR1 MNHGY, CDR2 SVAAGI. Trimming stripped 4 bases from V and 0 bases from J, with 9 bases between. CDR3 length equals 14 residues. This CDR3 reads CASSSNRVNTEAFF. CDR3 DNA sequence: TGTGCCAGCAGTTCCAACAGGGTGAACACTGAAGCTTTCTTT.

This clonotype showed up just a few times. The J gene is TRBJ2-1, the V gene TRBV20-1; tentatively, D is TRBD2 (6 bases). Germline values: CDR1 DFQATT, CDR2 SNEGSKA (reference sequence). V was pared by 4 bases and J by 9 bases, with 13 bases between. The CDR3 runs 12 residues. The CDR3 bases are TGCAGTGCTACTCGGGGGATGGTTGAGCAGTTCTTC. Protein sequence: CSATRGMVEQFF.

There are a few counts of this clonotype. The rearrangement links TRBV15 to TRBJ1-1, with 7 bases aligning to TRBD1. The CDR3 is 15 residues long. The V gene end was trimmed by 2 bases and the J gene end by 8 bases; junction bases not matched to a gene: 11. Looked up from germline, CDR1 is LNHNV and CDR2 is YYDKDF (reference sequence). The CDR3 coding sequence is TGTGCCACCAGCAGATTAACTAAAGGGGGCGCGGAAGCTTTCTTT. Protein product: CATSRLTKGGAEAFF.

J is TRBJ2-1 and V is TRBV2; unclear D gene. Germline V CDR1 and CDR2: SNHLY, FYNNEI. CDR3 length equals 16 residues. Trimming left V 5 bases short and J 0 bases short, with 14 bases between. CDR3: CASSRSAVSSYNEQFF. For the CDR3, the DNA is TGTGCCAGCAGTAGGAGTGCTGTTAGCTCCTACAATGAGCAGTTCTTC. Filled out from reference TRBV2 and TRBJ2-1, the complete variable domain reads EPEVTQTPSHQVTQMGQEVILRCVPISNHLYFYWYRQILGQKVEFLVSFYNNEISEKSEIFDDQFSVERPDGSNFTLKIRSTKLEDSAMYFCASSRSAVSSYNEQFFGPGTRLTVL.

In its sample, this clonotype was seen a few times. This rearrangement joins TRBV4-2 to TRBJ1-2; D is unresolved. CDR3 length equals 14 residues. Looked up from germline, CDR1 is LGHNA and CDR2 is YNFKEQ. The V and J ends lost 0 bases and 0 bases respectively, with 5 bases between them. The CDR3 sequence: CASSQDGANYGYTF. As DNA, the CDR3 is TGTGCCAGCAGCCAAGACGGAGCTAACTATGGCTACACCTTC.

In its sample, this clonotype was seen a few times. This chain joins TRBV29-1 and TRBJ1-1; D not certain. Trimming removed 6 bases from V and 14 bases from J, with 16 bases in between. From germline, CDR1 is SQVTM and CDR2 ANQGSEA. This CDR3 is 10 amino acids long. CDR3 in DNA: TGCAGCGTGCCCGACGGTGGGTTGTTCTTT. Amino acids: CSVPDGGLFF.

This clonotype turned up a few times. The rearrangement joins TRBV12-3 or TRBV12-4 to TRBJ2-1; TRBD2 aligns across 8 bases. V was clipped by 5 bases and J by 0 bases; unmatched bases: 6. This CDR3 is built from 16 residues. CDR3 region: CASSTLAGTSYNEQFF. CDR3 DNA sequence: TGTGCCAGCAGTACCTTAGCGGGAACCTCCTACAATGAGCAGTTCTTC.